The clone carrying this TCR beta chain was counted at least ten times. Its antigen is undetermined. Germline assignment: CDR1 ENHRY and CDR2 SYGVKD. V shed 10 bases and J shed 3 bases, with 16 bases lying between them. This CDR3 is built from 13 residues. The data were obtained in a study of identical twins. Through template switching, a universal primer site was introduced, and the cDNA contained unique molecular identifiers. TCRdb ran MiXCR on the 5' RACE reads and lists one entry per CDR3 protein. The table lists fewer than 650,000 distinct CDR3 sequences, just over 7% of them singletons. Study results and limitations: Beta out-of-frame sequences displayed a weaker excess of sharing between twins. High-abundance cord blood beta clonotypes had fewer insertions; memory repertoires showed none.

These data were also reused for a study on yellow fever vaccine responses in identical twins.

The genes are TRBV10-3 and TRBJ2-7, with D perhaps given as TRBD1 or TRBD2 (5 bases each). The clonotype was recovered from a woman between 18 and 29 years old in good health. Sequencing was performed on PBMCs. The CDR3 sequence is CATGQGDLYEQYV. The CDR3 nucleotides read TGTGCCACCGGACAAGGGGACCTCTACGAGCAGTACGTC.